Sequencing of this T cell receptor beta chain was carried out in a study of blood T cell repertoires in COVID-19. Across the whole study: Material from acute and convalescent COVID-19 was sourced from the United States, Italy and Spain. PBMCs, B-cell-depleted T cells, or T cells provided the cDNA or gDNA that made up the material.

CDR1 MGHDK and CDR2 SYGVNS come from the germline V gene. This CDR3 is built from 17 residues. With V trimmed by 4 bases and J by 3 bases, 14 bases remained unmatched. As originally analysed: By means of reference gene primer amplification, nucleated cell counts were estimated. Clones were read by immunoSEQ multiplex PCR, and TCRdb kept only the in-frame ones, dropping some. V and J calls and clone size are as listed in that table; D and trimming were resolved from the DNA. The sample includes about 200,000 clones, 70% to 90% of them seen just once. Specimen: peripheral blood. The origin of this receptor is a man over 45 with acute or convalescent COVID-19. This sequence joins TRBV25-1 and TRBJ1-2; TRBD1 agrees at 7 bases. CDR3 nucleotides: TGTGCCAGCAGTGCTCCGGGACAGAAAAGCCGAGACTATGGCTACACCTTC. Protein: CASSAPGQKSRDYGYTF.